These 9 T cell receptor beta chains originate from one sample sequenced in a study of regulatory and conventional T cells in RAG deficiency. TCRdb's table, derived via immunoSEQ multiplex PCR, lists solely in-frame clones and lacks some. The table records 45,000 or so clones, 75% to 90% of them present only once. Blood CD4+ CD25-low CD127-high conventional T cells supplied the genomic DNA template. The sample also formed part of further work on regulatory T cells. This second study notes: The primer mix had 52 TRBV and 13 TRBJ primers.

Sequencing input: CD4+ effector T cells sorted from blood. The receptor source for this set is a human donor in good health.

The CDR3 region is CSAVGQLQSYEQYF. CDR3 coding DNA: TGCAGCGCTGTGGGACAGCTGCAGTCCTACGAGCAGTACTTC. This rearrangement joins TRBV29-1 to TRBJ2-7, with TRBD1 identical over 7 bases. Germline V gene data show CDR1 as SQVTM and CDR2 as ANQGSEA. V shed 7 bases and J 1 base; nucleotides not matched to a gene: 10. The CDR3 is 14 amino acids.

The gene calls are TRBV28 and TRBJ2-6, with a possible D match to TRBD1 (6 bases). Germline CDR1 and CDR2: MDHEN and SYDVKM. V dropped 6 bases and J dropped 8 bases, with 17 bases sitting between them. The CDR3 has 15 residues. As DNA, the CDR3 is TGTGCCAGCAGCCGTGGACAGCTGGGGACCAACGTCCTGACTTTC. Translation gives CASSRGQLGTNVLTF.

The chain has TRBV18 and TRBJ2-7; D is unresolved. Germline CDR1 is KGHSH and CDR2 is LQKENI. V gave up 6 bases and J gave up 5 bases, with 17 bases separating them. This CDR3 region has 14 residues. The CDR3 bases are TGTGCCAGCTCTCCAACCACCCTCGGCCACGAGCAGTACTTC. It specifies CASSPTTLGHEQYF.

CDR3 in DNA: TGTGCCAGCAAAAAGGGAGACACCTATGAAAAACTGTTTTTT. This codes for CASKKGDTYEKLFF. The V gene is TRBV6-6, the J gene TRBJ1-4; the D is unclear. V shed 7 bases and J shed 6 bases, with 15 bases lying between them. CDR3 length equals 14 residues. Germline loops: CDR1 MNHNY, CDR2 SVGAGI (reference sequence).

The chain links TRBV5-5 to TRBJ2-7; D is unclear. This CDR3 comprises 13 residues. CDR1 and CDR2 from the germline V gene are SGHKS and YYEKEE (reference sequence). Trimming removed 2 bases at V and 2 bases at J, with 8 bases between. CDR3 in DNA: TGTGCCAGCAGCTTCGGGCCTACCTACGAGCAGTACTTC. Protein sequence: CASSFGPTYEQYF.

The CDR3 spells CASSILSEFSYNEQFF. In DNA, the CDR3 is TGTGCCAGTAGTATCCTTAGCGAATTCTCCTACAATGAGCAGTTCTTC. The rearrangement links TRBV19 to TRBJ2-1; D possibly corresponds to TRBD2 (5 bases). Germline lookup yields CDR1 LNHDA and CDR2 SQIVND (reference sequence). Trimming shortened V by 3 bases and J by 0 bases, and 12 bases separated the two germline ends. The length of the CDR3 is 16 residues.

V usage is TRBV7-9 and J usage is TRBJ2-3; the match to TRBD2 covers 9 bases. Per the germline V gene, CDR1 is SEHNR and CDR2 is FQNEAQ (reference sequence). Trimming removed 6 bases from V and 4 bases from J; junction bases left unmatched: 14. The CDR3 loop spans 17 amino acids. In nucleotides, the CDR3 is TGTGCCAGCAGAAGAGAAACAGCGGGGGGAAAGGCAGATACGCAGTATTTT. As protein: CASRRETAGGKADTQYF.

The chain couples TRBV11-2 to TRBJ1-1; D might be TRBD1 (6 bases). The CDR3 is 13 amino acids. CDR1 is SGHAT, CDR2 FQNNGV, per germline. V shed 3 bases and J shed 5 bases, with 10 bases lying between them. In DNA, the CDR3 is TGTGCCAGCAGCTTTCGAGGGGGGACTGAAGCTTTCTTT. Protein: CASSFRGGTEAFF.

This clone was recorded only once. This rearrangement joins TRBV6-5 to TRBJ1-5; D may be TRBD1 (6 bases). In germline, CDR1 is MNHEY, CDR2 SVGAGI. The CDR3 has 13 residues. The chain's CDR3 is CASRRGNNQPQHF. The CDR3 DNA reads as TGTGCTTCCCGCAGGGGCAACAATCAGCCCCAGCATTTT.